These 15 T cell receptor beta chains originate from one sample sequenced in a study of cytomegalovirus exposure and HLA in healthy donors. PCR employed 60 Vbeta and 13 Jbeta primers. Produced via immunoSEQ multiplex PCR; TCRdb's table is partial and in-frame only. The sample data list more than 140,000 clones. The specimen sequenced was PBMCs. These TCRs come from a woman under 30 in good health and CMV-seronegative.

CDR3 protein: CASSLGRAHEAFF. The CDR3, as DNA: TGTGCCAGCAGCTTGGGGAGGGCGCATGAAGCTTTCTTT. V is TRBV5-6 and J is TRBJ1-1, with D hard to call. The germline V gene encodes CDR1 SGHDT and CDR2 YYEEEE. Trimming cost V 0 bases and J 7 bases, with 10 bases left between them. The CDR3 extends over 13 amino acids.

V and J are TRBV7-9 and TRBJ2-7; 7 positions match TRBD1. Trimming at V came to 5 bases and at J to 2 bases, leaving 6 bases not matched to a gene. Germline CDR1 SEHNR, CDR2 FQNEAQ (reference sequence). This CDR3 region has 14 residues. CDR3 residues: CASSRDSDPYEQYF. CDR3 nucleotides: TGTGCCAGCAGCCGGGACAGCGATCCCTACGAGCAGTACTTC.

The chain has TRBV18 and TRBJ2-3; TRBD2 matches at 11 bases. Trimming cost V 4 bases and J 0 bases; bases outside gene matches: 12. This CDR3 contains 19 residues. The germline V gene has CDR1 KGHSH and CDR2 LQKENI. In nucleotides, the CDR3 is TGTGCCAGCTCACGAACCTTGGGACTAGCGGAGTTTAGCACAGATACGCAGTATTTT. Its translation is CASSRTLGLAEFSTDTQYF.

This sequence joins TRBV28 and TRBJ1-1; unclear D gene. The CDR3 is 14 residues long. Germline-derived CDR1 and CDR2 are MDHEN and SYDVKM. Between the trimmed V and J ends, which lost 3 bases and 6 bases, there was a span of 14 bases. CDR3 DNA sequence: TGTGCCAGCAGTTTCCCTAAGTCCGTGGCTGAAGCTTTCTTT. Translated, it gives CASSFPKSVAEAFF.

V is TRBV11-2 and J is TRBJ1-4, with D possibly matching TRBD1 (5 bases). Trimming removed 1 base at V and 5 bases at J, with 8 bases between. The V gene's germline CDR1 is SGHAT and CDR2 FQNNGV. The CDR3 is 14 amino acids. The CDR3 bases are TGTGCCAGCAGCTTAGGCAGGGCCAATGAAAAACTGTTTTTT. It yields the protein CASSLGRANEKLFF.

The genes are TRBV12-5 and TRBJ1-1; D is uncertain. Trimming stripped 4 bases from V and 3 bases from J, with 12 bases between. The length of the CDR3 is 14 residues. The germline gives CDR1 LGHNT, CDR2 FRNRAP. Here the CDR3 reads CASGWGRADTEAFF. The CDR3 nucleotides read TGTGCTAGTGGTTGGGGTCGAGCGGACACTGAAGCTTTCTTT.

The chain employs TRBV25-1 and TRBJ2-5, with TRBD2 matching 8 bases. V lost 3 bases to trimming and J lost 4 bases; unmatched junction nucleotides: 10. CDR1 and CDR2 from the germline V gene are MGHDK and SYGVNS. This CDR3 has 16 residues. This chain's CDR3 is CASSDPGLARGETQYF. In nucleotides, the CDR3 is TGTGCCAGCAGTGATCCTGGACTAGCCAGGGGAGAGACCCAGTACTTC.

A note on this clone: Compared with germline, one end of the junction differs, possibly owing to a read error. The rearrangement links TRBV11-2 to TRBJ2-3, with 11 positions matching TRBD2. The CDR3 extends over 12 amino acids. Germline V gives CDR1 SGHAT, CDR2 FQNNGV. The CDR3: CASSLAPGLAAF. The DNA of the CDR3 is TGTGCCAGCAGCTTAGCACCGGGACTAGCGGCATTT.

DNA of the CDR3: TGTGCCAGTATGGTACAGGGGCTCCCGGCCTTTAAGAATGAGCAGTTCTTC. Amino acids: CASMVQGLPAFKNEQFF. This rearrangement joins TRBV19 to TRBJ2-1, with 7 bases identical to TRBD1. CDR3 length: 17 residues. Trimming cost V 7 bases and J 7 bases; bases outside gene matches: 19. Germline V gene lookup returns CDR1 LNHDA and CDR2 SQIVND (reference sequence).

The chain combines TRBV28 with TRBJ1-1; the D is unclear. This CDR3 region has 12 residues. Trimming removed 6 bases from V and 0 bases from J, with 5 bases in between. Germline loops: CDR1 MDHEN, CDR2 SYDVKM. CDR3 sequence: CASRRLNTEAFF. CDR3 DNA: TGTGCCAGCAGGCGGCTGAACACTGAAGCTTTCTTT.

CDR3 amino acids: CASSDQFNSPLHF. CDR3 in DNA: TGTGCCAGCAGTGACCAGTTTAATTCACCCCTCCACTTT. This chain joins TRBV6-1 and TRBJ1-6; D not certain. Looked up from germline, CDR1 is MNHNS and CDR2 is SASEGT. Trimming left V 3 bases short and J 6 bases short, with 6 bases between. CDR3 length: 13 amino acids.

The rearrangement links TRBV29-1 to TRBJ2-3; 9 bases map to TRBD2. V trimming: 6 bases; J trimming: 0 bases; junction bases outside the gene matches: 7. The CDR3 extends over 15 amino acids. From germline, CDR1 is SQVTM and CDR2 ANQGSEA. CDR3 sequence reads: CSVFSGRISTDTQYF. DNA for the CDR3: TGCAGCGTCTTTAGCGGGAGAATAAGCACAGATACGCAGTATTTT.

V gene TRBV5-6 combines with J gene TRBJ1-1; D perhaps matches TRBD1 (6 bases). The CDR3 spans 16 residues. Per the germline V gene, CDR1 is SGHDT and CDR2 is YYEEEE. Trimming stripped 4 bases from V and 7 bases from J, with 23 bases between. Here the CDR3 reads CASSRVVGAISNEAFF. CDR3 in DNA: TGTGCCAGCAGCCGGGTGGTGGGGGCCATTTCGAATGAAGCTTTCTTT.

This sequence joins TRBV11-3 and TRBJ2-3, with D maybe TRBD1 (6 bases). CDR1 and CDR2 (germline): SGHNT, YENEEA. V was shortened by 5 bases and J by 3 bases, with 12 bases between the two germline ends. The CDR3 extends over 14 amino acids. CDR3 bases: TGTGCCAGCAGCCCAACAGGGACAACAGATACGCAGTATTTT. Translation gives CASSPTGTTDTQYF.

The chain uses TRBV30 and TRBJ2-6; D perhaps matches TRBD1 (6 bases). V was pared by 8 bases and J by 7 bases, with 12 bases between. The germline V gene has CDR1 GTSNPN and CDR2 SVGIG (reference sequence). There are 12 residues in the CDR3. CDR3 protein: CAQGKGANVLTF. The DNA of the CDR3 is TGTGCCCAGGGGAAAGGCGCCAACGTCCTGACTTTC.